This T cell receptor beta chain originates from a study of OX40 agonist ivuxolimab in advanced cancers. The germline V gene encodes CDR1 ENHRY and CDR2 SYGVKD. The CDR3 runs 16 residues. The V end was cut by 1 base, the J end by 8 bases, with 18 bases between. Sequencing used immunoSEQ multiplex PCR; TCRdb keeps in-frame clones, though not all of them. The table lists about 65,000 clones, around nine tenths of them singletons. This sequence was found in an adult with an advanced solid tumor such as melanoma, head and neck, liver or kidney cancer. Material: CD4+ or CD8+ T cells sorted from blood, obtained in a trial of the OX40 agonist ivuxolimab. The rearrangement links TRBV10-3 to TRBJ1-5; D ambiguous. The CDR3 nucleotides read TGTGCCATCAGTGAGTTTTCTAGTCCTGGAACGAAGCCCCAGCATTTT. This gives the protein CAISEFSSPGTKPQHF.